This TCR beta chain was documented in a study of cytomegalovirus exposure and HLA in healthy donors. Study-level information: Researchers found that just over 80% of 398 genotyped donors fell within the Caucasian-associated ancestry cluster. Study-level results: A later analysis found TCR association rates differed by HLA locus, highest for DRB1 and lowest for HLA-C. Among donors in an Asian-associated ancestry cluster, a later analysis reportedly found fewer N-insertions than the roughly 670-donor mean. Later analysis demonstrated an association between a missense DCLRE1C variant and TCR beta V- and J-gene trimming.

Primers: 60 Vbeta forward and 13 Jbeta reverse. Using immunoSEQ multiplex PCR, the repertoire was profiled, and TCRdb retains in-frame clones only, with some absent. The data show 130,000 or so clones, about 75% seen once. To note about this clone: Its antigen is unknown.

This CDR3 contains 14 residues. From germline, CDR1 is MGHDK and CDR2 SYGVNS. The V end was cut by 1 base, the J end by 8 bases, with 14 bases between. The sample consisted of PBMCs. The TCR comes from a man in his forties or fifties in good health and CMV-seronegative. The chain combines TRBV25-1 with TRBJ1-2; D perhaps matches TRBD1 (5 bases). The CDR3 sequence is CASSESGGPRGYTF. CDR3 sequence (DNA): TGTGCCAGCAGTGAATCCGGGGGACCGCGCGGCTACACCTTC.